This TCR beta chain came from a study of T cell responses to AZD1222 COVID-19 vaccine. V shed 3 bases and J 4 bases; nucleotides not matched to a gene: 11. Per germline, CDR1 DFQATT and CDR2 SNEGSKA (reference sequence). The CDR3 consists of 16 residues. This clone came up once. Sequenced by immunoSEQ multiplex PCR; TCRdb stores in-frame clones only, minus some. The sample gives about 140,000 clones, about 80% of which show up once; about 4% is in the top ten. This receptor was identified in an adult in good health. This sample comprised peripheral blood, obtained on day 0 of AZD1222 vaccination. The rearrangement links TRBV20-1 to TRBJ2-3; 9 nucleotides agree with TRBD1. The CDR3 DNA sequence: TGCAGTGCTAGTTCCTCCGGGACAGGGATGTCAGATACGCAGTATTTT. Its protein product is CSASSSGTGMSDTQYF.